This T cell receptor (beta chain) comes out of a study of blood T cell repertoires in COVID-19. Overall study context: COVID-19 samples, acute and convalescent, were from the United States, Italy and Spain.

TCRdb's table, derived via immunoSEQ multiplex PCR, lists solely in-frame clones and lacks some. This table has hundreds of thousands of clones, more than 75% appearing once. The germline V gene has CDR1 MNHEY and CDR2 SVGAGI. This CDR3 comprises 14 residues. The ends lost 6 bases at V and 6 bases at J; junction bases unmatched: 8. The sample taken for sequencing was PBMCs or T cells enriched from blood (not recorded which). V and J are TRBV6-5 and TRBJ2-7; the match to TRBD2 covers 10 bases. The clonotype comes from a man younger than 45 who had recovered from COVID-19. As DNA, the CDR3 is TGTGCCAGCAGCCTAAGCGGGAGGGGGGGCGAGCAGTACTTC. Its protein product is CASSLSGRGGEQYF.